These 30 T cell receptor beta chains share one sample of origin, sequenced in a study of CD8+CD57+ T cells in acquired aplastic anemia. Genomic DNA provided the template from which TCR beta VDJ and CDR3 profiles were obtained. A single record per CDR3 protein comes from TCRdb applying MiXCR to the reads. This sample carries 98,000 or so distinct CDR3 sequences, under 60% of them seen once, and the ten largest clones take approximately 32%. The sequenced sample was sorted CD4+, CD8+, or CD8+CD57+ T cells (not recorded which) from PBMCs. Receptor source: a human donor in good health, serving as a control.

The V and J genes are TRBV20-1 and TRBJ2-2; TRBD1 matches 10 bases. This CDR3 has 14 residues. The germline gives CDR1 DFQATT, CDR2 SNEGSKA (reference sequence). The CDR3 DNA reads as TGCAGGCCCGGACAGGGGGTTTCGGCCGGGGAGCTGTTTTTT. Translated: CRPGQGVSAGELFF.

Many counts were recorded for this clonotype. The chain couples TRBV4-3 to TRBJ2-7; D is unresolved. The V end was cut by 0 bases, the J end by 0 bases, with 9 bases between. The CDR3 loop spans 15 amino acids. The germline V gene has CDR1 LGHNA and CDR2 YSLEER. Here the CDR3 DNA reads TGCGCCAGCAGCCAAGACTCGGCAGCCTCCTACGAGCAGTACTTC. It encodes CASSQDSAASYEQYF.

The V gene is TRBV10-3, the J gene TRBJ2-2; D gene ambiguous. V lost 3 bases and J 7 bases, leaving 3 bases between the germline ends. CDR1 ENHRY and CDR2 SYGVKD come from the germline V gene. The CDR3 is made up of 11 amino acids. The DNA of the CDR3 is TGTGCCATCAGTGATGTCGGGGAGCTGTTTTTT. This sequence encodes CAISDVGELFF.

The J gene is TRBJ1-1, the V gene TRBV15; 10 bases line up with TRBD1. There are 14 residues in the CDR3. V lost 8 bases, J lost 4 bases, and 7 bases stayed unmatched. Germline V gene sequence: CDR1 LNHNV, CDR2 YYDKDF (reference sequence). The CDR3 DNA is TGTGCCACCCGGACAGGGGGATCGAGCACTGAAGCTTTCTTT. This translates into CATRTGGSSTEAFF.

This clonotype was seen only a few times. The chain links TRBV6-2 or TRBV6-3 to TRBJ1-1; no reliable D call. The V end lost 3 bases, the J end lost 2 bases, and 10 bases lay between the germline ends. CDR1 is MNHEY and CDR2 is SVGEGT in the germline V gene. The CDR3 runs 14 residues. The CDR3 DNA reads as TGTGCCAGCAGTTATCTCCGTATAAACACTGAAGCTTTCTTT. Protein: CASSYLRINTEAFF.

The V and J genes are TRBV12-3 or TRBV12-4 and TRBJ1-5; 11 nucleotides align to TRBD1. The CDR3 length is 15 residues. Losses at the gene ends were 6 bases for V and 5 bases for J; bases not matched to a gene: 6. CDR3 in amino acids: CASSHRTGGYQPQHF. DNA of the CDR3: TGTGCCAGCAGCCACCGGACAGGGGGCTATCAGCCCCAGCATTTT.

The chain couples TRBV2 to TRBJ2-3; 12 nucleotides agree with TRBD2. J gave up 6 bases and V 8 bases, and 9 bases lay outside the gene matches. CDR3 length equals 15 residues. Germline-derived CDR1 and CDR2 are SNHLY and FYNNEI. CDR3 coding DNA: TGTGCCAGCGGGAGACTAGCGGGAGAAAGGGATACGCAGTATTTT. The encoded protein is CASGRLAGERDTQYF.

This chain links TRBV4-1 with TRBJ1-4; TRBD1 might be the D (6 bases). This CDR3 region has 17 residues. Deletions cut 6 bases from V and 4 bases from J, with 21 bases between. The germline gives CDR1 MGHRA, CDR2 YSYEKL. CDR3 residues: CASSPLIRTVHNEKLFF. In DNA form, the CDR3 reads TGCGCCAGCAGTCCTCTCATCCGGACAGTGCATAATGAAAAACTGTTTTTT.

On this clonotype: This clone may be a read error of a much larger clone one base away. The chain joins TRBV4-1 to TRBJ2-3; 11 positions match TRBD2. Germline CDR1 and CDR2: MGHRA and YSYEKL. The CDR3 consists of 17 residues. V lost 0 bases to trimming and J lost 10 bases; unmatched junction nucleotides: 12. The CDR3 nucleotides are TGCGCCAGCAGCCAAGATGTAGGTCTAGCGGGGGGCGGTGCGCAGTATTTT. This encodes CASSQDVGLAGGGAQYF.

This clonotype was observed many times. The CDR3 loop is CAWTSGQGELFF. The CDR3 DNA reads as TGTGCCTGGACCTCAGGGCAGGGGGAGCTGTTTTTT. The chain recombines TRBV30 with TRBJ2-2; the D gene is possibly TRBD1 (5 bases). In germline, CDR1 is GTSNPN, CDR2 SVGIG (reference sequence). Trimming pared 4 bases from V and 8 bases from J, leaving 11 bases between. This CDR3 has 12 residues.

This clonotype was seen a single time. This chain links TRBV19 with TRBJ2-1; TRBD2 matches at 8 bases. Germline CDR1 LNHDA, CDR2 SQIVND (reference sequence). This CDR3 contains 16 residues. V shed 1 base, J shed 2 bases, and the junction held 4 bases outside the gene matches. For the CDR3, the DNA is TGTGCCAGTAGTATAGGCGGGAGGACCCCCTACAATGAGCAGTTCTTC. Protein: CASSIGGRTPYNEQFF.

The chain links TRBV5-5 to TRBJ2-3; possibly TRBD1 for D (5 bases). This CDR3 has 13 amino acids. The germline V and J ends were trimmed by 2 bases and 4 bases, with 8 bases remaining between them. Germline CDR1 reads SGHKS; CDR2 reads YYEKEE (reference sequence). The CDR3 spells CASSFGQADTQYF. CDR3 nucleotides: TGTGCCAGCAGCTTCGGACAAGCAGATACGCAGTATTTT.

This clonotype occurred once. This chain uses TRBV7-2 with TRBJ1-5, with TRBD1 as a possible D gene (6 bases). This CDR3 contains 15 residues. Germline CDR1 reads SGHTA; CDR2 reads FQGNSA. The germline V and J ends were trimmed by 4 bases and 1 base, with 11 bases remaining between them. CDR3 in amino acids: CASSYGTLSNQPQHF. CDR3 nucleotide sequence: TGTGCCAGCAGCTACGGGACACTCAGCAATCAGCCCCAGCATTTT.

This clonotype was seen ten or more times. V gene TRBV12-3 or TRBV12-4 combines with J gene TRBJ2-5, with TRBD1 matching 7 bases. The CDR3 contains 13 residues. With 6 bases clipped from V and 3 bases from J, the junction kept 4 bases outside the gene matches. CDR3 sequence (DNA): TGTGCCAGCAGGTACAGGGGAAAAGAGACCCAGTACTTC. Its protein product is CASRYRGKETQYF.

This rearrangement joins TRBV27 to TRBJ1-1; D ambiguous. Per germline, CDR1 MNHEY and CDR2 SMNVEV (reference sequence). CDR3 length equals 14 residues. The germline V and J ends were trimmed by 2 bases and 2 bases, with 9 bases remaining between them. The CDR3 DNA reads TGTGCCAGCAGTTTAAGTAAGGGAAACACTGAAGCTTTCTTT. Amino acid sequence: CASSLSKGNTEAFF.

This clonotype has a handful of counts. The chain combines TRBV10-3 with TRBJ1-2, with D hard to call. This CDR3 is 14 amino acids long. The V end lost 4 bases, the J end lost 0 bases, and 9 bases lay between the germline ends. Germline CDR1 ENHRY, CDR2 SYGVKD. DNA of the CDR3: TGTGCCATCAGTGTGTCAGGATCTAACTATGGCTACACCTTC. Translation gives CAISVSGSNYGYTF.

Worth noting for this clonotype: Sequence at one end of the junction differs from germline and may be a read error. The chain has TRBV7-6 and TRBJ2-5; D is tentatively TRBD1 or TRBD2 (6 bases each). CDR1 and CDR2 from the germline V gene are SGHVS and FNYEAQ. This CDR3 is 15 amino acids long. CDR3 sequence: CASSLAEGERETQYF. CDR3 nucleotides: TGTGCTAGCAGCTTAGCGGAGGGGGAGAGGGAGACCCAGTACTTC.

The V gene is TRBV7-3, the J gene TRBJ1-5; 9 nucleotides agree with TRBD1. The trim removed 5 bases at V and 6 bases at J, leaving 2 bases unmatched. The germline V gene has CDR1 SGHTA and CDR2 FQGTGA. The CDR3 is 13 amino acids. The DNA of the CDR3 is TGTGCCAGCAGCGCGGGACAGGGTCAGCCCCAGCATTTT. Protein product: CASSAGQGQPQHF.

The sample holds many counts of this clonotype. The gene calls are TRBV9 and TRBJ2-1, with 9 bases fitting TRBD1. This CDR3 is built from 14 residues. The V gene end was trimmed by 4 bases and the J gene end by 10 bases; junction bases not matched to a gene: 9. Germline lookup yields CDR1 SGDLS and CDR2 YYNGEE. In DNA form, the CDR3 reads TGTGCCAGCAGCACCGGGACAGGGTTGTTCGAGCAGTTCTTC. It translates to CASSTGTGLFEQFF.

The rearrangement uses TRBV12-3 or TRBV12-4 and TRBJ2-1; D gene uncertain. CDR3 size: 14 residues. Trimming cost V 5 bases and J 1 base, with 9 bases left between them. The CDR3 here is CASSELRSYNEQFF. The CDR3 DNA is TGTGCCAGCAGTGAACTCCGGTCCTACAATGAGCAGTTCTTC.

The chain is built from TRBV24-1 and TRBJ2-1; D gene unclear. The CDR3 length is 11 residues. Trimming removed 6 bases from V and 3 bases from J, with 2 bases in between. Germline loops: CDR1 KGHDR, CDR2 SFDVKD. CDR3 protein: CATSSYNEQFF. The CDR3 DNA reads TGTGCCACCAGTAGCTACAATGAGCAGTTCTTC.

This clonotype has at least ten counts. This chain uses TRBV9 with TRBJ1-2, with 7 nucleotides matching TRBD1. The CDR3 spans 14 residues. The J segment lost 3 bases and the V segment lost 0 bases, leaving 2 bases of the junction unmatched. Germline V gene lookup returns CDR1 SGDLS and CDR2 YYNGEE. Here the CDR3 DNA reads TGTGCCAGCAGCGTAGGAGGGGGCGACTATGGCTACACCTTC. This encodes CASSVGGGDYGYTF.

This clonotype was detected many times. This chain uses TRBV20-1 with TRBJ2-7; D could derive from TRBD1 or TRBD2 (5 bases each). Trimming removed 0 bases at V and 4 bases at J, with 16 bases between. This CDR3 is 15 amino acids long. CDR1 is DFQATT and CDR2 is SNEGSKA in the germline V gene (reference sequence). CDR3 in amino acids: CSARDLSWDPYEQYF. Here the CDR3 DNA reads TGCAGTGCTAGAGATTTAAGTTGGGACCCTTACGAGCAGTACTTC.

The chain uses TRBV29-1 and TRBJ1-2; TRBD1 is a possible D gene (5 bases). With 3 bases removed from V and 3 bases from J, the gap between germline ends came to 8 bases. This CDR3 comprises 12 residues. CDR1 SQVTM and CDR2 ANQGSEA come from the germline V gene. The CDR3: CSVDQGDYGYTF. As DNA, the CDR3 is TGCAGCGTTGACCAGGGAGACTATGGCTACACCTTC.

This clonotype was picked up a small number of times. A much larger clonotype is one base distant, so this may be a read error. The rearrangement links TRBV6-2 or TRBV6-3 to TRBJ2-2; D is undetermined. This CDR3 region has 14 residues. Germline V gene sequence: CDR1 MNHEY, CDR2 SVGEGT. The ends were cut back, 4 bases at V and 6 bases at J, with 12 bases in the middle. The CDR3 here is CASSFSIPSGELFF. CDR3 nucleotide sequence: TGTGCCAGCAGTTTTTCAATCCCCTCCGGGGAGCTGTTTTTT.

V is TRBV5-4 and J is TRBJ2-7; maybe TRBD2 (6 bases). There are 14 residues in the CDR3. V was clipped by 6 bases and J by 7 bases, with 20 bases between them. Germline V gene sequence: CDR1 SGHNT, CDR2 YYREEE (reference sequence). CDR3 in amino acids: CASTPHGGREEQYF. The CDR3 bases are TGTGCCAGCACTCCACACGGAGGTCGGGAGGAGCAGTACTTC.

V and J are TRBV2 and TRBJ2-7, with D uncertain. V lost 0 bases to trimming and J lost 2 bases, with 5 bases between them. The CDR3 covers 13 residues. Germline V gives CDR1 SNHLY, CDR2 FYNNEI. The CDR3 is CASSEAQAYEQYF. Here the CDR3 DNA reads TGTGCCAGCAGTGAAGCCCAGGCCTACGAGCAGTACTTC. The whole variable domain, filled in from reference TRBV2 and TRBJ2-7, reads EPEVTQTPSHQVTQMGQEVILRCVPISNHLYFYWYRQILGQKVEFLVSFYNNEISEKSEIFDDQFSVERPDGSNFTLKIRSTKLEDSAMYFCASSEAQAYEQYFGPGTRLTVT.

This clonotype was observed many times. This chain uses TRBV27 with TRBJ2-7; 13 nucleotides align to TRBD2. Germline V gene sequence: CDR1 MNHEY, CDR2 SMNVEV (reference sequence). This CDR3 has 15 amino acids. Unmatched junction bases numbered 7, after V lost 6 bases and J lost 5 bases. The CDR3 loop reads CASRLTSGGTNEQYF. The CDR3 region has the DNA TGTGCCAGCAGATTGACTAGCGGGGGGACAAACGAGCAGTACTTC.

The chain joins TRBV12-3 or TRBV12-4 to TRBJ1-2, with no clear D. This CDR3 spans 13 amino acids. The V end lost 4 bases, the J end lost 0 bases, and 6 bases lay between the germline ends. The CDR3 DNA reads TGTGCCAGCAGTTCGAGCGCTAACTATGGCTACACCTTC. Protein sequence: CASSSSANYGYTF.

This clonotype was picked up many times. The chain recombines TRBV4-1 with TRBJ1-2; D unclear. CDR3 size: 16 residues. V dropped 0 bases and J dropped 7 bases, with 18 bases sitting between them. Germline CDR1 and CDR2: MGHRA and YSYEKL. The CDR3 sequence: CASSQDTGRPEGGYTF. In nucleotides, the CDR3 is TGCGCCAGCAGCCAAGATACGGGCAGGCCCGAGGGTGGCTACACCTTC.